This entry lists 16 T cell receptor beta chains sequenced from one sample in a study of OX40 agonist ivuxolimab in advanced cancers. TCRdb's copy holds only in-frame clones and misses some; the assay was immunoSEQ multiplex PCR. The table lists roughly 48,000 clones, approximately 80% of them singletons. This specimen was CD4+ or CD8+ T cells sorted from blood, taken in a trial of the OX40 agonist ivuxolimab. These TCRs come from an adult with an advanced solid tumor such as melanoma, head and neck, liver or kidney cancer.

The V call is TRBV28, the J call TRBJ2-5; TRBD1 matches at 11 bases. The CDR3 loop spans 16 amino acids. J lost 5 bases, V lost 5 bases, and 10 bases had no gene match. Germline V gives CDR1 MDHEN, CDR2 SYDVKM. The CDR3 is CASSRRRTGGWETQYF. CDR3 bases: TGTGCCAGCAGTCGCCGGCGGACAGGGGGCTGGGAGACCCAGTACTTC.

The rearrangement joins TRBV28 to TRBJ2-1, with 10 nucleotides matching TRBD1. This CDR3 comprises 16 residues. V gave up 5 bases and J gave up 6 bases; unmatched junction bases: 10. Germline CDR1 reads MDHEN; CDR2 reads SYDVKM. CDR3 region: CASSQAGTGVGNEQFF. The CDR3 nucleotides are TGTGCCAGCAGTCAAGCCGGGACAGGGGTGGGCAATGAGCAGTTCTTC.

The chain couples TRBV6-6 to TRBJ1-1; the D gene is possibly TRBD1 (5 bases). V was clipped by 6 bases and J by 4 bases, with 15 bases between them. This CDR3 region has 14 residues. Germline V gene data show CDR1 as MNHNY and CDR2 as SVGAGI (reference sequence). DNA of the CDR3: TGTGCCAGCAGAGCCGGGGGGGGGAGCACTGAAGCTTTCTTT. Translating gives CASRAGGGSTEAFF.

CDR3 DNA sequence: TGTGCCAGCTCACCCCGACAGATTAGTGTGAGCGAGCAGTACTTC. This translates into CASSPRQISVSEQYF. The chain uses TRBV18 and TRBJ2-7; D is possibly TRBD1 (5 bases). Germline assignment: CDR1 KGHSH and CDR2 LQKENI. The CDR3 has 15 residues. V lost 3 bases, J lost 6 bases, and 18 bases lay in between.

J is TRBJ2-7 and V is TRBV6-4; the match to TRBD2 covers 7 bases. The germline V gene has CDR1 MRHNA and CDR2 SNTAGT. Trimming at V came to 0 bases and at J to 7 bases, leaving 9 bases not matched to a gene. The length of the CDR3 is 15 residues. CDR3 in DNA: TGTGCCAGCAGTGACTCGTGGCGGGGGTCCGGGGAGCAGTACTTC. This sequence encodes CASSDSWRGSGEQYF.

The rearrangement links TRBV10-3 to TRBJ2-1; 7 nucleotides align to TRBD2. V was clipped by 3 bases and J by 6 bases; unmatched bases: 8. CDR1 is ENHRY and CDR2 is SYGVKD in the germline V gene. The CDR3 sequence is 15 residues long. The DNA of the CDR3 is TGTGCCATCAGTGATTCGGGAGGAACGACCAATGAGCAGTTCTTC. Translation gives CAISDSGGTTNEQFF.

In DNA, the CDR3 is TGTGCCAGCAGCCAAAGGGGCAGGACGTATAATTCACCCCTCCACTTT. This gives the protein CASSQRGRTYNSPLHF. The J gene is TRBJ1-6, the V gene TRBV14; a weak D match, TRBD1 (5 bases). This CDR3 comprises 16 residues. The V end lost 2 bases, the J end lost 4 bases, and 12 bases lay between the germline ends. The germline V gene encodes CDR1 SGHDN and CDR2 FVKESK. Full variable domain (rest looked up from reference TRBV14 and TRBJ1-6): EAGVTQFPSHSVIEKGQTVTLRCDPISGHDNLYWYRRVMGKEIKFLLHFVKESKQDESGMPNNRFLAERTGGTYSTLKVQPAELEDSGVYFCASSQRGRTYNSPLHFGNGTRLTVT.

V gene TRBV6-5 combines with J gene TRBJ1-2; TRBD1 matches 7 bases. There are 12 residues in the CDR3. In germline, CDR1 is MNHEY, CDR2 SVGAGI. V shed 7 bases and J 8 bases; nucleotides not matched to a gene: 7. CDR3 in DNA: TGTGCCAGCACACAGGGGAAGCAAGGCTACACCTTC. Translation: CASTQGKQGYTF.

CDR3: CATSFDRGNSPLHF. Written as DNA, the CDR3 is TGTGCCACCAGCTTCGACAGGGGCAATTCACCCCTCCACTTT. V and J are TRBV15 and TRBJ1-6, with 8 bases that match TRBD1. CDR1 LNHNV and CDR2 YYDKDF come from the germline V gene (reference sequence). V gave up 5 bases and J gave up 7 bases; unmatched junction bases: 4. There are 14 residues in the CDR3.

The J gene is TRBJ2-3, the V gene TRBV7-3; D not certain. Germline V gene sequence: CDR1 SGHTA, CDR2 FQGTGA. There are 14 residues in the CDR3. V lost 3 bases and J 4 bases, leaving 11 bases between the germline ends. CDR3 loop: CASSFVPPPDTQYF. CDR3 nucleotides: TGTGCCAGCAGCTTTGTACCTCCTCCAGATACGCAGTATTTT.

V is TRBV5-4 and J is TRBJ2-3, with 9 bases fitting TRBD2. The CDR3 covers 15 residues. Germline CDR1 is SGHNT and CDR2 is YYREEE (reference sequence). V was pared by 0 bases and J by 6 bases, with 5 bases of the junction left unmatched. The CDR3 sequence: CASSLVTSGEDTQYF. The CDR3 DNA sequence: TGTGCCAGCAGCTTGGTGACTAGCGGAGAGGATACGCAGTATTTT.

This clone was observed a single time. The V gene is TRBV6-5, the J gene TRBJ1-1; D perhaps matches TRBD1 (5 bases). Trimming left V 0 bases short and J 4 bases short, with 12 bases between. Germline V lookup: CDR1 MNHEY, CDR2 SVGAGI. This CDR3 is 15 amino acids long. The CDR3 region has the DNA TGTGCCAGCAGTTACTCTTTCGGGGGAGGCACTGAAGCTTTCTTT. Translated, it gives CASSYSFGGGTEAFF.

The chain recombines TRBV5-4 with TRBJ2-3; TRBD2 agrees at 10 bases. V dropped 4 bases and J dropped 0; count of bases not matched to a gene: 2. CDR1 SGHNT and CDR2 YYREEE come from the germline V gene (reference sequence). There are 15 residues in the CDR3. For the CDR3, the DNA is TGTGCCAGCAGCCAGACTAGCGGGAGCACAGATACGCAGTATTTT. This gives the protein CASSQTSGSTDTQYF.

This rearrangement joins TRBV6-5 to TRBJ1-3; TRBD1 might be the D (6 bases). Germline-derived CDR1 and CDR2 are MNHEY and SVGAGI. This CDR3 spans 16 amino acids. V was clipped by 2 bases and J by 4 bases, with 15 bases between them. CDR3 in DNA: TGTGCCAGCAGTTACAAGGGGGGCGCGGGGGGAAACACCATATATTTT. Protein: CASSYKGGAGGNTIYF.

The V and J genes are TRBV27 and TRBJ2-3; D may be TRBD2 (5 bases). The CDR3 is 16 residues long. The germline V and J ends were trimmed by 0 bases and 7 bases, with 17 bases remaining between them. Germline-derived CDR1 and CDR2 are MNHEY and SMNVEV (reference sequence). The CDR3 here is CASSLSARRPGNTQYF. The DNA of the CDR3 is TGTGCCAGCAGTTTATCGGCACGCCGGCCGGGGAATACGCAGTATTTT.

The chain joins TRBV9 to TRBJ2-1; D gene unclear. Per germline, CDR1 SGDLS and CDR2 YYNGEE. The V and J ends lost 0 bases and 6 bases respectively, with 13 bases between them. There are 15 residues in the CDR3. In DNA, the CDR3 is TGTGCCAGCAGCGTAGGGGAAATTCGTTCCAATGAGCAGTTCTTC. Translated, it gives CASSVGEIRSNEQFF.